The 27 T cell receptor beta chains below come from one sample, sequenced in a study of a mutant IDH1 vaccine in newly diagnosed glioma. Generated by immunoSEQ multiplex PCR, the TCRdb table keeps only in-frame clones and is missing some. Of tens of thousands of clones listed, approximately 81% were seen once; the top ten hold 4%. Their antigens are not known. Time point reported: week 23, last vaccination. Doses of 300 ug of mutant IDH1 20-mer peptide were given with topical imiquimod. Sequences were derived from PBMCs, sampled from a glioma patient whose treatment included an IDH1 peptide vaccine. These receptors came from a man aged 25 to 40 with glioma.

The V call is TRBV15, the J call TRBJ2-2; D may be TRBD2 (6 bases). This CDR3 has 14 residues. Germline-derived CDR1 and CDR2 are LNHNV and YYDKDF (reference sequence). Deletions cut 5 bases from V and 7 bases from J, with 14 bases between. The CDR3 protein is CATSSPEEGGELFF. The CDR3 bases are TGTGCCACCAGCTCTCCAGAGGAGGGCGGGGAGCTGTTTTTT.

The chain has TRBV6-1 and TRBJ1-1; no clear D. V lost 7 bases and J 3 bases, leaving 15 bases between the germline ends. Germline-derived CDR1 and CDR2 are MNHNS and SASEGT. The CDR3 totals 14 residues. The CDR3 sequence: CASTSYEPDTEAFF. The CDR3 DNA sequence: TGTGCCAGCACTTCCTACGAACCGGACACTGAAGCTTTCTTT.

CDR3 in DNA: TGTGCCAGCAGCTTAGTGGCCCGGGACATCCCTGTGGGTGGTCTGGGCGAGCAGTACTTC. It is translated as CASSLVARDIPVGGLGEQYF. This chain connects TRBV7-6 to TRBJ2-7, with a possible D match to TRBD1 (6 bases). Trimming stripped 1 base from V and 6 bases from J, with 31 bases between. This CDR3 has 20 residues. The germline V gene encodes CDR1 SGHVS and CDR2 FNYEAQ.

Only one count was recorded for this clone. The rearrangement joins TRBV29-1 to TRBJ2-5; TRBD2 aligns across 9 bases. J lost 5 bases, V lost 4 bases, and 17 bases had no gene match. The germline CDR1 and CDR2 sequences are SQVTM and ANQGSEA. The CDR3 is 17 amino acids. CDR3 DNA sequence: TGCAGCGTTGGAGGTTTGATTGCGGGGGGGCCCCGGGAGACCCAGTACTTC. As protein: CSVGGLIAGGPRETQYF.

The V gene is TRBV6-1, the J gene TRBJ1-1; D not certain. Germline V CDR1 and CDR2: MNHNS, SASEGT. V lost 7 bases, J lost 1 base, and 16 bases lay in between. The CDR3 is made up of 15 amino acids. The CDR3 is CASNQRPTANTEAFF. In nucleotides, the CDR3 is TGTGCCAGCAATCAGAGACCTACAGCGAACACTGAAGCTTTCTTT.

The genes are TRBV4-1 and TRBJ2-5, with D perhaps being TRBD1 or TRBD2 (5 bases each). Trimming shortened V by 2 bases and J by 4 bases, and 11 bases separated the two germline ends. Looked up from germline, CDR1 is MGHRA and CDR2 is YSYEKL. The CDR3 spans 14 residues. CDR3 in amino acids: CASSQTGLVETQYF. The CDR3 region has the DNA TGCGCCAGCAGCCAAACAGGACTGGTAGAGACCCAGTACTTC.

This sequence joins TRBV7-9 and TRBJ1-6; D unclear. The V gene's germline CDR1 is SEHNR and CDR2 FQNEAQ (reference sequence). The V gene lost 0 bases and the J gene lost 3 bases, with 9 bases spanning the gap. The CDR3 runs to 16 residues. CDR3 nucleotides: TGTGCCAGCAGCTTAGCGGCGGGCTTCTATAATTCACCCCTCCACTTT. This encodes CASSLAAGFYNSPLHF.

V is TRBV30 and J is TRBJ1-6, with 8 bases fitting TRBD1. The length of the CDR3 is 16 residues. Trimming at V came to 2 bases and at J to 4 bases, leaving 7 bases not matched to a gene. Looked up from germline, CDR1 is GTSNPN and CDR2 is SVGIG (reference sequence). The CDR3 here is CAWSLQGEPYNSPLHF. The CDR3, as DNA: TGTGCCTGGAGTCTACAGGGGGAACCATATAATTCACCCCTCCACTTT.

The CDR3 is CASSSGQGFFSNYGYTF. Written as DNA, the CDR3 is TGTGCCAGCAGCTCAGGACAGGGCTTCTTCTCCAACTATGGCTACACCTTC. The chain has TRBV5-4 and TRBJ1-2; TRBD1 matches 8 bases. Germline lookup yields CDR1 SGHNT and CDR2 YYREEE (reference sequence). The J segment lost 2 bases and the V segment lost 3 bases, leaving 12 bases of the junction unmatched. The CDR3 is 17 amino acids.

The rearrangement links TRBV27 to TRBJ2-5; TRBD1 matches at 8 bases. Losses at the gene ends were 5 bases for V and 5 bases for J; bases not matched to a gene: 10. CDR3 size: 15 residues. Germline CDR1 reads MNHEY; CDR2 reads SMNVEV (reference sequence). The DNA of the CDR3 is TGTGCCAGCAGTGGCGACAGGGGTAGGCGCGAGACCCAGTACTTC. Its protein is CASSGDRGRRETQYF.

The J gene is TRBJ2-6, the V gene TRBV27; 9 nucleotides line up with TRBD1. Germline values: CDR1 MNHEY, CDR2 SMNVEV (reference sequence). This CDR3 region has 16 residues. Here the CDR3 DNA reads TGTGCTCCATCCGGGACAGGGCGGTCTGGGGCCAACGTCCTGACTTTC. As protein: CAPSGTGRSGANVLTF.

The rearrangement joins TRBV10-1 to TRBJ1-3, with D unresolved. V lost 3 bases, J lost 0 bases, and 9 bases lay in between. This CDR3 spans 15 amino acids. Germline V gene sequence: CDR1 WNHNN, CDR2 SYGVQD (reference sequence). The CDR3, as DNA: TGCGCCAGCAGTGATGGCGCGACCTCTGGAAACACCATATATTTT. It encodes CASSDGATSGNTIYF.

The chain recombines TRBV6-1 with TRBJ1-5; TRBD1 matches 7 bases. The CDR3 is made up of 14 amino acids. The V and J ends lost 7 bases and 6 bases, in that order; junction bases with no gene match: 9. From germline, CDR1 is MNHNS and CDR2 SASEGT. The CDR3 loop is CASMAVTGSQPQHF. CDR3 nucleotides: TGTGCCAGCATGGCCGTGACAGGGAGTCAGCCCCAGCATTTT.

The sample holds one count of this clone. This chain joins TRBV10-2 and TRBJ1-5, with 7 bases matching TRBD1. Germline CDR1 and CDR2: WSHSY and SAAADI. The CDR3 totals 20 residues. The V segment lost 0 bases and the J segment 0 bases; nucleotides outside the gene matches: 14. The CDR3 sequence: CASSESTEGAAGYSNQPQHF. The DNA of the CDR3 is TGCGCCAGCAGTGAGTCGACGGAGGGGGCAGCGGGGTATAGCAATCAGCCCCAGCATTTT.

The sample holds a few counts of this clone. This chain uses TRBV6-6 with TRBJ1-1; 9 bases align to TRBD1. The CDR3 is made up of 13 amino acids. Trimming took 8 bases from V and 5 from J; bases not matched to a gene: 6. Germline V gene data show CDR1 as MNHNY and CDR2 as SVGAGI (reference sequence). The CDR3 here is CASLGQGKTEAFF. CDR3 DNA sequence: TGTGCCAGCCTGGGACAGGGTAAGACTGAAGCTTTCTTT.

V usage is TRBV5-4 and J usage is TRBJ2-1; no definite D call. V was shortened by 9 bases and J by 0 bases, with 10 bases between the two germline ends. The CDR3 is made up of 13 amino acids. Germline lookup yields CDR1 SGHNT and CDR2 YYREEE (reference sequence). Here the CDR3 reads CATDSPSYNEQFF. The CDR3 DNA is TGTGCCACCGACTCCCCCTCCTACAATGAGCAGTTCTTC. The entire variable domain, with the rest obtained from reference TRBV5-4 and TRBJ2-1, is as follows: ETGVTQSPTHLIKTRGQQVTLRCSSQSGHNTVSWYQQALGQGPQFIFQYYREEENGRGNFPPRFSGLQFPNYSSELNVNALELDDSALYLCATDSPSYNEQFFGPGTRLTVL.

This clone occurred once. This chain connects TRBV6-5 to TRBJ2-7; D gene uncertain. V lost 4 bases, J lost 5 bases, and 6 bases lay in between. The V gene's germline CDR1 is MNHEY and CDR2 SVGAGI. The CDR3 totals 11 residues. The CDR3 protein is CASSFKDEQYF. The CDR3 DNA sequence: TGTGCCAGCAGTTTCAAGGACGAGCAGTACTTC.

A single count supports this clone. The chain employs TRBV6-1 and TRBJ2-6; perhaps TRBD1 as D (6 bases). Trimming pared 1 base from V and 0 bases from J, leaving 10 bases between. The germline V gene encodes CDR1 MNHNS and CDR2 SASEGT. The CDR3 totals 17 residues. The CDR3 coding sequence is TGTGCCAGCAGTGAAGGGACAGCCCCCTCTGGGGCCAACGTCCTGACTTTC. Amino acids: CASSEGTAPSGANVLTF.

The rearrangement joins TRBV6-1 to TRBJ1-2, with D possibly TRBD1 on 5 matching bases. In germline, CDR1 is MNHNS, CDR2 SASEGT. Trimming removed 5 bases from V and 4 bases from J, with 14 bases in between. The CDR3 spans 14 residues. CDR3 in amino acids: CASSPNRFSYGYTF. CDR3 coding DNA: TGTGCCAGCAGTCCAAACAGGTTTAGCTATGGCTACACCTTC.

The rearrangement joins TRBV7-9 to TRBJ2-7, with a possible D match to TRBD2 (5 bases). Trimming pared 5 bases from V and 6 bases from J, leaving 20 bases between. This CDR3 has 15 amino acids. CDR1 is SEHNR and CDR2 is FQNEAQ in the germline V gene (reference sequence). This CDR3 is CASSLPSRAAGEQYF. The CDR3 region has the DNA TGTGCCAGCAGCCTCCCCTCCCGGGCTGCGGGCGAGCAGTACTTC.

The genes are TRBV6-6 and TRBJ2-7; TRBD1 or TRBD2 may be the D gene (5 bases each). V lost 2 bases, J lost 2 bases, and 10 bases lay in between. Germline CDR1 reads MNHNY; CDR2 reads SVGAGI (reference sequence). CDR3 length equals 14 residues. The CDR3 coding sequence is TGTGCCAGCAGTTACATGGGACCTCCCTACGAGCAGTACTTC. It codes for CASSYMGPPYEQYF.

Written as DNA, the CDR3 is TGTGCCAGCAGCCCCGGGGTGATAGGCAATTCACCCCTCCACTTT. It translates to CASSPGVIGNSPLHF. The chain couples TRBV14 to TRBJ1-6; D ambiguous. The germline V gene encodes CDR1 SGHDN and CDR2 FVKESK. The V gene lost 4 bases and the J gene lost 7 bases, with 14 bases spanning the gap. This CDR3 is 15 amino acids long.

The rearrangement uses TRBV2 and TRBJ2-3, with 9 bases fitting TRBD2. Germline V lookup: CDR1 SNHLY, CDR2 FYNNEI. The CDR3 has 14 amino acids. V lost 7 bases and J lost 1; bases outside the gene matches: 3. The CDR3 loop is CASKWTSGTDTQYF. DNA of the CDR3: TGTGCCAGCAAGTGGACTAGCGGCACAGATACGCAGTATTTT.

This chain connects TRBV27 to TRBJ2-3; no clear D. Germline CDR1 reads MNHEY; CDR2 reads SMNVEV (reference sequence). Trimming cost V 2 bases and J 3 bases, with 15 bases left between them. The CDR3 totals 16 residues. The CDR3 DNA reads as TGTGCCAGCAGTTTAAGAGACTGGAGCCGTACAGATACGCAGTATTTT. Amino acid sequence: CASSLRDWSRTDTQYF.

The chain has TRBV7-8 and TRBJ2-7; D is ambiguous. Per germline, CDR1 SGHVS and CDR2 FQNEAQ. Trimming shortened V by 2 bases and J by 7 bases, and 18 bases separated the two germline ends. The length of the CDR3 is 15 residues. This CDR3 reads CASSLLLVLDMEQYF. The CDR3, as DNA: TGTGCCAGCAGCTTATTATTGGTCCTGGATATGGAGCAGTACTTC. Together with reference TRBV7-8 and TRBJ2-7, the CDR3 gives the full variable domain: GAGVSQSPRYKVAKRGQDVALRCDPISGHVSLFWYQQALGQGPEFLTYFQNEAQLDKSGLPSDRFFAERPEGSVSTLKIQRTQQEDSAVYLCASSLLLVLDMEQYFGPGTRLTVT.

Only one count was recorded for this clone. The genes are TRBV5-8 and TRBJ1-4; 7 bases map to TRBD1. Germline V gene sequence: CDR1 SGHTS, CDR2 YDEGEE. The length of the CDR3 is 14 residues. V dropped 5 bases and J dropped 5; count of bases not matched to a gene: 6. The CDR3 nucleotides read TGTGCCAGCAGATCACAGGGGTACAATGAAAAACTGTTTTTT. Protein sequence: CASRSQGYNEKLFF.

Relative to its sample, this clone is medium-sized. The CDR3 loop is CASSGTSGEVDEQFF. CDR3 DNA: TGTGCCAGCAGCGGGACTAGCGGGGAAGTTGATGAGCAGTTCTTC. The V and J genes are TRBV6-4 and TRBJ2-1, with 13 bases fitting TRBD2. There are 15 residues in the CDR3. Germline values: CDR1 MRHNA, CDR2 SNTAGT. V trimming: 6 bases; J trimming: 8 bases; junction bases outside the gene matches: 7.